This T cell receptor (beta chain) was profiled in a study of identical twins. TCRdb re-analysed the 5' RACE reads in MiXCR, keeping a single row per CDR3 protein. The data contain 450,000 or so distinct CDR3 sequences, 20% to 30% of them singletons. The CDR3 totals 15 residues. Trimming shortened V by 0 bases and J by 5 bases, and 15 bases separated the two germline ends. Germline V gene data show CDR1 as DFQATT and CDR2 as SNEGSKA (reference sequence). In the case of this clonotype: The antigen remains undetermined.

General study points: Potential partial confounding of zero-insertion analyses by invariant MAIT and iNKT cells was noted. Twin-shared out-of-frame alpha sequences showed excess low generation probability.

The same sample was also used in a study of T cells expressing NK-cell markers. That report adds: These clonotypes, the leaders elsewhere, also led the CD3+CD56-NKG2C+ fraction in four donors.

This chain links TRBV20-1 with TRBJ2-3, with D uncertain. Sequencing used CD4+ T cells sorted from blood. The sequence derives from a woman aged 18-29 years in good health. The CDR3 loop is CSARDLLKREDTQYF. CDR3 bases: TGCAGTGCTAGAGATCTGCTCAAAAGGGAAGATACGCAGTATTTT.